This is a list of T cell receptor beta chains from one sample in a study of blood T cell repertoires in COVID-19. Here immunoSEQ multiplex PCR was the method, and the copy in TCRdb shows in-frame clones only, minus some. The repertoire consists of about 68,000 clones, with 75% to 90% occurring once and the leading ten covering approximately 8.4%. The material sequenced was peripheral blood. The receptor set was obtained from a man aged 25 to 40 with acute or convalescent COVID-19. CDR3s include the opening cysteine and the closing phenylalanine or tryptophan. Each record gives: V gene, J gene, clone size, D gene, CDR3 DNA, CDR3 protein. A D gene is named only where the DNA matches it firmly. Clone size, where shown, is once, few, many, or a class for clones that have expanded.

TRBV28,TRBJ1-6,NA,TRBD1,TGTGCCAGCAGTTTGGTGAGAGGGGGCAGTTCACCCCTCCACTTT,CASSLVRGGSSPLHF
TRBV5-6,TRBJ1-6,NA,NA,TGTGCCAGCAGCTTGTGGCGCGCGCGGAATTCACCCCTCCACTTT,CASSLWRARNSPLHF
TRBV12-3/TRBV12-4,TRBJ1-1,NA,NA,TGTGCCAGCAGTTTTAGTCCGAACACTGAAGCTTTCTTT,CASSFSPNTEAFF
TRBV5-1,TRBJ2-1,NA,NA,TGCGCCAGCAGCTTGGTTCTAGGAAGAGGCAATGAGCAGTTCTTC,CASSLVLGRGNEQFF
TRBV7-9,TRBJ2-5,NA,NA,TGTGCCAGCAGCTTAGTTTCGGGTGAGGCTGGGACCCAGTACTTC,CASSLVSGEAGTQYF
TRBV15,TRBJ2-3,NA,NA,TGTGCCACCAGCAGAACCAAAGGACTGGGGACAGATACGCAGTATTTT,CATSRTKGLGTDTQYF
TRBV5-4,TRBJ2-2,NA,TRBD1,TGTGCCAGCAGCTTGAGGGGGCGCGTGACCGGGGAGCTGTTTTTT,CASSLRGRVTGELFF
TRBV5-1,TRBJ2-7,few,TRBD1,TGCGCCAGCAGCTTGTTAAGCCCCGGGACAGCCTACGAGCAGTACTTC,CASSLLSPGTAYEQYF
TRBV5-1,TRBJ2-1,NA,TRBD1,TGCGCCAGCAGCTCATTATCCGGGACAGGCAATGAGCAGTTCTTC,CASSSLSGTGNEQFF
TRBV7-3,TRBJ2-3,NA,TRBD1,TGTGCCAGCAGCCTCCTACCGGGACAGGGGGGCACAGATACGCAGTATTTT,CASSLLPGQGGTDTQYF
TRBV5-1,TRBJ1-2,NA,NA,TGCGCCAGCAGCTTGGGGGGCCTGAGCGAATATGGCTACACCTTC,CASSLGGLSEYGYTF
TRBV7-8,TRBJ1-2,once,NA,TGTGCCAGCAGCAGCCGACAGTCTAACTATGGCTACACCTTC,CASSSRQSNYGYTF
TRBV28,TRBJ2-4,NA,TRBD1,TGTGCCAGCACACAGGGGTTAGCCAAAAACATTCAGTACTTC,CASTQGLAKNIQYF
TRBV11-2,TRBJ2-7,NA,NA,TGTGCCAGCAGCCCCTCCTATGCGGGGAGCTACGAGCAGTACTTC,CASSPSYAGSYEQYF
TRBV6-5,TRBJ2-3,NA,NA,TGTGCCAGCGCCACCAAAAATCCTCTAGCGGATACGCAGTATTTT,CASATKNPLADTQYF
TRBV4-2,TRBJ2-5,once,TRBD2,TGTGCCAGCAGCCAAGAGGTGACTAGCGGAGGCCCTCAAGAGACCCAGTACTTC,CASSQEVTSGGPQETQYF
TRBV5-6,TRBJ2-5,NA,TRBD2,TGTGCCAGCAGCCTGGGACTAGCGGGAGATCTCGGATCGGAGACCCAGTACTTC,CASSLGLAGDLGSETQYF
TRBV30,TRBJ1-5,NA,NA,TGTGCCTGGAGATCGGGGGGCAATCAGCCCCAGCATTTT,CAWRSGGNQPQHF
TRBV28,TRBJ1-2,once,TRBD1,TGTGCCAGCAGAGACCACGGACAGGGGTTTGGCTACACCTTC,CASRDHGQGFGYTF
TRBV4-1,TRBJ2-2,NA,NA,TGCGCCAGCAGCTTACACACACGCGGGGAGCTGTTTTTT,CASSLHTRGELFF
TRBV10-2,TRBJ2-1,NA,NA,TGCGCCAGCAGTCCCCGGGACTGGCAGTTCTTC,CASSPRDWQFF
TRBV27,TRBJ2-1,NA,NA,TGTGCCAGCAGTTCCGGCGGCGGCAATGAGCAGTTCTTC,CASSSGGGNEQFF
TRBV13,TRBJ1-4,NA,NA,TGTGCCAGCAGCTTAGGGACTTTTGCAACTAATGAAAAACTGTTTTTT,CASSLGTFATNEKLFF
TRBV19,TRBJ2-7,NA,TRBD2,TGTGCCAGTAAGACTAGCGGGAGGGCCCACGAGCAGTACTTC,CASKTSGRAHEQYF
TRBV6-4,TRBJ2-1,NA,TRBD2,TGTGACTGGGAGATGAAGTTAGCGGGAGAGGGTTTCTTC,CDWEMKLAGEGFF
TRBV19,TRBJ2-1,NA,NA,TGTGCCAGTAATATGGGGAGCTCCTACAATGAGCAGTTCTTC,CASNMGSSYNEQFF
TRBV2,TRBJ1-3,NA,TRBD1,TGTGCCAGCAGGGGACAGGGGCCTGAGTTAGTGAGTTACACCATATATTTT,CASRGQGPELVSYTIYF
TRBV28,TRBJ1-3,NA,TRBD1,TGTGCCAGCAGTTTTTTACAGGGGGCATCGGGAAACACCATATATTTT,CASSFLQGASGNTIYF
TRBV19,TRBJ2-7,NA,TRBD1,TGTGCCAGTAGTACCGGGACAGGGTTCATCTTC,CASSTGTGFIF
TRBV6-5,TRBJ1-2,few,NA,TGTGCCAGCAGACCTCCTAGAAGCAGCTATGGCTACACCTTC,CASRPPRSSYGYTF
TRBV7-2,TRBJ2-1,NA,NA,TGTGCCAGCAGCTCGTGGAACTCCCCGAGGGATGAGCAGTTCTTC,CASSSWNSPRDEQFF
TRBV10-3,TRBJ2-3,NA,TRBD1,TGTGCCATCAGTGGTAGGGACAGTATAGGCACAGATACGCAGTATTTT,CAISGRDSIGTDTQYF
TRBV28,TRBJ1-5,NA,NA,TGTGCCAGCAGTTTCTCGACAGGTCGAGGTCCCCAGCATTTT,CASSFSTGRGPQHF
TRBV6-6,TRBJ1-5,NA,TRBD1,TGTGCCAGCAGCCAATGGACAGGACTCTATCAGCCCCAGCATTTT,CASSQWTGLYQPQHF
TRBV3-1/TRBV3-2,TRBJ2-2,NA,TRBD2,TGTGCCAGCAGCCAGGCTAGCGGGAGTTCCGGGGAGCTGTTTTTT,CASSQASGSSGELFF
TRBV14,TRBJ2-7,NA,NA,TGTGCCAGCAGCCAAGTTGGTCCCCCCTACTTGTACGAGCAGTACTTC,CASSQVGPPYLYEQYF
TRBV28,TRBJ2-1,NA,NA,TGTGCCAGCACACGTAGCCTCTACAATGAGCAGTTCTTC,CASTRSLYNEQFF
TRBV7-2,TRBJ1-1,few,NA,TGTGCCAGCAGCTTACGGGGGGGCGGCGGGTACACTGAAGCTTTCTTT,CASSLRGGGGYTEAFF
TRBV6-6,TRBJ2-1,NA,TRBD2,TGTGCCAGCAGTCCTGGGCGGCTAGCGGGAGGGATCTCCTACAATGAGCAGTTCTTC,CASSPGRLAGGISYNEQFF
TRBV27,TRBJ2-7,NA,TRBD2,TGTGCCAGCCGACAGCTCGCGGGAGGAGAGGAGGAGCAGTACTTC,CASRQLAGGEEEQYF
TRBV4-1,TRBJ1-1,NA,TRBD1,TGCGCCAGCAGCCAGGGACAGGGAGGAGGGACTGAAGCTTTCTTT,CASSQGQGGGTEAFF
TRBV4-1,TRBJ2-7,NA,NA,TGCGCCAGCAGCCACCAGACAGTAACCTACGAGCAGTACTTC,CASSHQTVTYEQYF
TRBV27,TRBJ2-7,NA,TRBD1,TGTGCCAGCAGTCATGACAGGGGAGGATACGAGCAGTACTTC,CASSHDRGGYEQYF
TRBV20-1,TRBJ2-2,few,NA,TGCAGTGCTAGTAGGAGCGGTAACACCGGGGAGCTGTTTTTT,CSASRSGNTGELFF
TRBV18,TRBJ2-7,NA,NA,TGTGCCAGCTCCCGCGACACCACCTACGAGCAGTACTTC,CASSRDTTYEQYF
TRBV28,TRBJ1-1,NA,NA,TGTGCCAGCAGTTTTATGAACACTGAAGCTTTCTTT,CASSFMNTEAFF
TRBV7-9,TRBJ1-2,NA,NA,TGTGCCAGCAGCTTGGAGGGTCTTAACTATGGCTACACCTTC,CASSLEGLNYGYTF
TRBV5-8,TRBJ1-1,once,NA,TGTGCCAGCAGCTTCGGTCGGGACACTGAAGCTTTCTTT,CASSFGRDTEAFF
TRBV6-5,TRBJ2-7,NA,NA,TGTGCCAGCAGTCAAATCGGGTCCGGGGCCTACGAGCAGTACTTC,CASSQIGSGAYEQYF
TRBV28,TRBJ2-7,few,TRBD1,TGTGCCAGCAGCCAACACGGGACAGGGCTATACGAGCAGTACTTC,CASSQHGTGLYEQYF
TRBV29-1,TRBJ1-1,NA,NA,TGCAGCGTTACCCGGGGGGGTGGTCGGACTGAAGCTTTCTTT,CSVTRGGGRTEAFF
TRBV5-1,TRBJ1-6,once,NA,TGCGCCAGCAGCGTAACTAGCTCCTATAATTCACCCCTCCACTTT,CASSVTSSYNSPLHF
TRBV4-3,TRBJ1-6,NA,TRBD1,TGCGCCAGCAGCCAAGGAGGGGGGACAGTAACTTCACCCCTCCACTTT,CASSQGGGTVTSPLHF